These 24 T cell receptor beta chains were all obtained from the same sample, sequenced in a study of blood T cell repertoires in COVID-19. The table came from immunoSEQ multiplex PCR; TCRdb's copy has only in-frame clones and leaves some out. The repertoire includes 500,000 to 600,000 clones, 85% to 90% of them detected once, and less than 9% sits in the top ten. Sequenced material: peripheral blood. The receptor set was obtained from a woman aged 45-65 years with COVID-19, enrolled during active disease.

This clone was seen only once. The J gene is TRBJ2-1, the V gene TRBV30; D is possibly TRBD1 (6 bases). The CDR3 runs 14 residues. With 4 bases removed from V and 5 bases from J, the gap between germline ends came to 15 bases. The germline gives CDR1 GTSNPN, CDR2 SVGIG (reference sequence). CDR3 sequence (DNA): TGTGCCTGGACGCCAGGGGTCCCGGACAATGAGCAGTTCTTC. The encoded protein is CAWTPGVPDNEQFF.

J is TRBJ1-1 and V is TRBV21-1; the table's D call, TRBD1, has no DNA check behind it. TRBV21-1 is annotated as a pseudogene. This CDR3 region has 17 residues. The CDR3 coding sequence is TGTGCCAGCAGCAGCCGGGACAGGAGACCGGAGGGCACTGAAGCTTTCTTT. Translated: CASSSRDRRPEGTEAFF.

This chain uses TRBV6-6 with TRBJ1-3; D gene unclear. The CDR3 spans 11 residues. From germline, CDR1 is MNHNY and CDR2 SVGAGI (reference sequence). V lost 6 bases to trimming and J lost 12 bases, with 12 bases between them. In DNA, the CDR3 is TGTGCCAGCAGAAGCCTCGGGGACATATATTTT. This codes for CASRSLGDIYF.

In this sample, this clone turned up a few times. V usage is TRBV27 and J usage is TRBJ1-2; the match to TRBD1 covers 8 bases. The CDR3 totals 17 residues. V lost 0 bases, J lost 5 bases, and 11 bases stayed unmatched. The germline gives CDR1 MNHEY, CDR2 SMNVEV (reference sequence). CDR3 DNA: TGTGCCAGCAGTTTATCGTTCGCTAGGGACAGGTGGTATGGCTACACCTTC. It specifies CASSLSFARDRWYGYTF.

This clone was counted a few times. In nucleotides, the CDR3 is TGTGCCAGCAGAGGGGGCCCTTACGAGCAGTACTTC. Residues: CASRGGPYEQYF. This chain links TRBV2 with TRBJ2-7; 7 bases are a match to TRBD1. V was clipped by 6 bases and J by 4 bases; unmatched bases: 3. This CDR3 contains 12 residues. Germline V lookup: CDR1 SNHLY, CDR2 FYNNEI.

This rearrangement joins TRBV12-5 to TRBJ1-4, with unresolved D. The CDR3 runs to 14 residues. The germline V gene encodes CDR1 LGHNT and CDR2 FRNRAP. V lost 4 bases, J lost 8 bases, and 14 bases lay in between. In nucleotides, the CDR3 is TGTGCTAGTGGTTCATTGGGCCCAGAGGAAAAACTGTTTTTT. This sequence encodes CASGSLGPEEKLFF.

The V and J genes are TRBV5-1 and TRBJ1-4, with TRBD1 matching over 9 bases. The CDR3 extends over 19 amino acids. V lost 1 base, J lost 8 bases, and 18 bases stayed unmatched. The V gene's germline CDR1 is SGHRS and CDR2 YFSETQ. The CDR3 coding sequence is TGCGCCAGCAGCTTGACTGGTTACAATGGACAGGGGCGAAGCGAAAAACTGTTTTTT. Residues: CASSLTGYNGQGRSEKLFF.

The rearrangement links TRBV11-1 to TRBJ2-7; no firm D call. Germline CDR1 SGHAT, CDR2 FQDESV (reference sequence). The CDR3 has 15 residues. Between the trimmed V and J ends, which lost 4 bases and 0 bases, there was a span of 13 bases. CDR3 nucleotides: TGTGCCAGCAGCTCAGCCCCCACGAGCTCCTACGAGCAGTACTTC. This codes for CASSSAPTSSYEQYF.

The CDR3 spells CASSEGTVAGELFF. CDR3 DNA sequence: TGTGCCAGCAGTGAAGGAACAGTAGCCGGGGAGCTGTTTTTT. This chain links TRBV6-1 with TRBJ2-2; D is uncertain. CDR1 is MNHNS and CDR2 is SASEGT in the germline V gene. Trimming pared 1 base from V and 6 bases from J, leaving 9 bases between. CDR3 length equals 14 residues.

J is TRBJ1-1 and V is TRBV30, with a weak D call TRBD1 (5 bases). Per germline, CDR1 GTSNPN and CDR2 SVGIG (reference sequence). This CDR3 spans 16 amino acids. V lost 6 bases to trimming and J lost 0 bases, with 20 bases between them. The CDR3 protein is CACLQGAWSMNTEAFF. Here the CDR3 DNA reads TGTGCCTGCCTACAAGGGGCCTGGAGCATGAACACTGAAGCTTTCTTT.

The chain links TRBV6-5 to TRBJ1-1; a weak D match, TRBD1 (6 bases). Germline V gives CDR1 MNHEY, CDR2 SVGAGI. This CDR3 region has 14 residues. V shed 6 bases and J shed 5 bases, with 16 bases lying between them. The CDR3 nucleotides are TGTGCCAGCAGACCACAGGGTCGATGGACTGAAGCTTTCTTT. This gives the protein CASRPQGRWTEAFF.

The V gene is TRBV6-6, the J gene TRBJ1-5; 8 bases map to TRBD1. Germline trimming cut 5 bases from V and 6 bases from J; bases unmatched to any gene: 9. Germline V CDR1 and CDR2: MNHNY, SVGAGI (reference sequence). There are 15 residues in the CDR3. The CDR3 here is CASSRRQGQGQPQHF. In DNA form, the CDR3 reads TGTGCCAGCAGTCGCCGACAGGGGCAAGGTCAGCCCCAGCATTTT.

The chain combines TRBV10-2 with TRBJ2-7; TRBD2 might be the D (7 bases). The CDR3 sequence is 13 residues long. Germline-derived CDR1 and CDR2 are WSHSY and SAAADI. V lost 6 bases and J lost 6, with 15 bases in between. The CDR3 spells CASSPYREGEQYF. Written as DNA, the CDR3 is TGCGCCAGCAGCCCTTACAGGGAGGGCGAGCAGTACTTC.

The CDR3 here is CASSLAGTNTGELFF. The CDR3 DNA is TGTGCCAGCAGCCTTGCCGGGACGAACACCGGGGAGCTGTTTTTT. The chain has TRBV3-1 (or the pseudogene TRBV3-2) and TRBJ2-2; perhaps TRBD2 as D (5 bases). This CDR3 has 15 residues. Between the trimmed V and J ends, which lost 4 bases and 0 bases, there was a span of 9 bases. CDR1 and CDR2 (germline): LGHDT, YNNKEL (reference sequence).

This chain uses TRBV21-1 with TRBJ1-2. TRBV21-1 is assigned pseudogene status. The CDR3 covers 16 residues. CDR3 bases: TGTGCCAGCAGCAAAGTGGGTACGAACAGGAGGGGTGGCTACACCTTC. Translating gives CASSKVGTNRRGGYTF.

The V call is TRBV12-3 or TRBV12-4, the J call TRBJ1-1, with D unresolved. CDR3 length equals 12 residues. V was trimmed by 4 bases and J by 11 bases, leaving 14 bases between them. The CDR3 region is CASSSNRAGAFF. CDR3 DNA: TGTGCCAGCAGTTCAAATCGGGCGGGGGCTTTCTTT.

The V and J genes are TRBV27 and TRBJ1-2; D is unresolved. V lost 6 bases and J 9 bases, leaving 8 bases between the germline ends. The CDR3 is made up of 10 amino acids. CDR1 is MNHEY and CDR2 is SMNVEV in the germline V gene (reference sequence). The CDR3 region is CASSPVRYTF. The DNA for the CDR3 is TGTGCCAGCAGCCCGGTGCGCTACACCTTC.

The J gene is TRBJ1-1, the V gene TRBV3-1 (or the pseudogene TRBV3-2); 7 bases agree with TRBD1. Germline CDR1 and CDR2: LGHDT and YNNKEL (reference sequence). CDR3 length: 15 residues. V trimming: 5 bases; J trimming: 8 bases; junction bases outside the gene matches: 14. Written as DNA, the CDR3 is TGTGCCAGCAGCACCCAGGGGGGCTTACACTGGGAAGCTTTCTTT. Encoded protein: CASSTQGGLHWEAFF.

The chain carries TRBV6-5 and TRBJ1-1; D call uncertain. V was shortened by 6 bases and J by 6 bases, with 11 bases between the two germline ends. CDR1 MNHEY and CDR2 SVGAGI come from the germline V gene. The CDR3 contains 12 residues. CDR3 sequence: CASSRGGSEAFF. CDR3 DNA sequence: TGTGCCAGCAGCCGTGGTGGCTCTGAAGCTTTCTTT.

Here the CDR3 DNA reads TGTGCCAGCAGCTTGGTCTGGCAGGGGATCATGAACACTGAAGCTTTCTTT. Translation: CASSLVWQGIMNTEAFF. The chain carries TRBV5-5 and TRBJ1-1, with TRBD1 as a possible D gene (6 bases). The CDR3 loop spans 17 amino acids. V lost 0 bases to trimming and J lost 0 bases, with 15 bases between them. CDR1 is SGHKS, CDR2 YYEKEE, per germline (reference sequence).

The chain is built from TRBV10-3 and TRBJ1-1; D not certain. V gave up 0 bases and J gave up 1 base, with 6 bases separating them. The germline gives CDR1 ENHRY, CDR2 SYGVKD. This CDR3 is 14 amino acids long. The CDR3 bases are TGTGCCATCAGTGAGTCGAGGCAGAACACTGAAGCTTTCTTT. This sequence encodes CAISESRQNTEAFF.

This sequence joins TRBV5-1 and TRBJ1-3; possibly TRBD1 for D (5 bases). Germline V gene sequence: CDR1 SGHRS, CDR2 YFSETQ. V shed 0 bases and J shed 2 bases, with 9 bases lying between them. The CDR3 is made up of 15 amino acids. The CDR3 sequence: CASSLGSGTGNTIYF. For the CDR3, the DNA is TGCGCCAGCAGCTTGGGGTCAGGGACTGGAAACACCATATATTTT.

Turning to this clone: At the DNA level, this CDR3 is encoded by other sequences in the same sample as well. The V and J genes are TRBV9 and TRBJ2-2; the D gene is possibly TRBD1 (6 bases). V was shortened by 0 bases and J by 6 bases, with 12 bases between the two germline ends. Per the germline V gene, CDR1 is SGDLS and CDR2 is YYNGEE. The CDR3 is 15 residues long. The DNA for the CDR3 is TGTGCCAGCAGCGTAGATGGGGGCGCATCCGGGGAGCTGTTTTTT. This encodes CASSVDGGASGELFF.

The rearrangement links TRBV7-5 to TRBJ2-7; TRBD2, the table's D call, lacks a check against the DNA. TRBV7-5 is annotated as a pseudogene. The length of the CDR3 is 15 residues. CDR3 loop: CARILLAGYTYEQYF. CDR3 coding DNA: TGTGCCAGAATCCTACTAGCGGGGTATACCTACGAGCAGTACTTC.